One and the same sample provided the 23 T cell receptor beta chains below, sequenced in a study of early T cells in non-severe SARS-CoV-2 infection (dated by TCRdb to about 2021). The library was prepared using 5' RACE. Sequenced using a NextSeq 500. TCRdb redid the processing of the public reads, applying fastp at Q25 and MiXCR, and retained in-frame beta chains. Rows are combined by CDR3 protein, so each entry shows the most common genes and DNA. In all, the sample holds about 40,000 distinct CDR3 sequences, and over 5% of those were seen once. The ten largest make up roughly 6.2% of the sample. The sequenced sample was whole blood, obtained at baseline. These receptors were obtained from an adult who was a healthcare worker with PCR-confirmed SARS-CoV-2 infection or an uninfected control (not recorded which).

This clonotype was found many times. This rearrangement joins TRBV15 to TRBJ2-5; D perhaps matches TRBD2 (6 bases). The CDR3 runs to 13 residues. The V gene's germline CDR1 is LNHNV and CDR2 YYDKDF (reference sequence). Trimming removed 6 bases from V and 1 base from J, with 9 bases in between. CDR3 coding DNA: TGTGCCACCAGTGATAGCGGCCAAGAGACCCAGTACTTC. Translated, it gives CATSDSGQETQYF.

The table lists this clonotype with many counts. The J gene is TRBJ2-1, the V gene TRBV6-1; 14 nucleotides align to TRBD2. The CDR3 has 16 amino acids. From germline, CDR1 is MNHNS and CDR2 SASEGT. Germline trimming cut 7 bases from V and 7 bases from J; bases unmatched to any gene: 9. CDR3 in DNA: TGTGCCAGCAACCCCGGGACTAGCGGGAGTTGGAATGAGCAGTTCTTC. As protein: CASNPGTSGSWNEQFF.

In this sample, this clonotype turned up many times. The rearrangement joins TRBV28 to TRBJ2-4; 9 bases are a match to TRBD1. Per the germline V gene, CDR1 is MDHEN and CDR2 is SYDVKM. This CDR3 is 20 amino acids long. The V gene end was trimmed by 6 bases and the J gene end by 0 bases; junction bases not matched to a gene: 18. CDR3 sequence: CASSPLRTGGPRGAKNIQYF. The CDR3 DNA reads TGTGCCAGCAGCCCCCTTCGAACAGGGGGCCCCCGGGGAGCCAAAAACATTCAGTACTTC.

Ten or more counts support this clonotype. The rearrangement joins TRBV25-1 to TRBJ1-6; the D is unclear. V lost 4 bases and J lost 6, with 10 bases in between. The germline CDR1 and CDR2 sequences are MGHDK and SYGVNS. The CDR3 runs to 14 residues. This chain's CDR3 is CASSVRPVNSPLHF. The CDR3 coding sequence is TGTGCCAGCAGTGTGCGGCCGGTTAATTCACCCCTCCACTTT.

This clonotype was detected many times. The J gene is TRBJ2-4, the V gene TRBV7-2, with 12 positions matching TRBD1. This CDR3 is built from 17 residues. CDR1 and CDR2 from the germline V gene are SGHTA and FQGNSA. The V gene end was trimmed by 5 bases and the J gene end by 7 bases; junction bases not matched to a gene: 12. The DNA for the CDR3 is TGTGCCAGCAGCCCAGGGGACAGGGGGCGGAGAGGGAACATTCAGTACTTC. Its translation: CASSPGDRGRRGNIQYF.

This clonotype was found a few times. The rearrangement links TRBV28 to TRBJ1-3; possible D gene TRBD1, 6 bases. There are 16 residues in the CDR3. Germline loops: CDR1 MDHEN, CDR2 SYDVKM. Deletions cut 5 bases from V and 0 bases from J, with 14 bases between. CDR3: CASSPPGQRSGNTIYF. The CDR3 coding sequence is TGTGCCAGCAGTCCCCCGGGACAACGCTCTGGAAACACCATATATTTT. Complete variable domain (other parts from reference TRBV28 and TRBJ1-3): DVKVTQSSRYLVKRTGEKVFLECVQDMDHENMFWYRQDPGLGLRLIYFSYDVKMKEKGDIPEGYSVSREKKERFSLILESASTNQTSMYLCASSPPGQRSGNTIYFGEGSWLTVV.

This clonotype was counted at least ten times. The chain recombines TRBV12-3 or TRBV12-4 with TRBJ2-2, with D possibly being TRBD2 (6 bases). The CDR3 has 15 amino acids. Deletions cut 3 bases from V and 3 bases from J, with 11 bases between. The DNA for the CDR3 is TGTGCCAGCAGTTTTGGAGGGGCCTACACCGGGGAGCTGTTTTTT. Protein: CASSFGGAYTGELFF.

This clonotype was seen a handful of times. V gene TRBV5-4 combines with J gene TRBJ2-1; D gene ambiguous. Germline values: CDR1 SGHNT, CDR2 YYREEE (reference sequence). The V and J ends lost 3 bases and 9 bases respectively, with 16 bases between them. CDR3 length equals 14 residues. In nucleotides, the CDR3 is TGTGCCAGCAGCTCCGCCGACACCTGGGGTGAGCAGTTCTTC. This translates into CASSSADTWGEQFF.

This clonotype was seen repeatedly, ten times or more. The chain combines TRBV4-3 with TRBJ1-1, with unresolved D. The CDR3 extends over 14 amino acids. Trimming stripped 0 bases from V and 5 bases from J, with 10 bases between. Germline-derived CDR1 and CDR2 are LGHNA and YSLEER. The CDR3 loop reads CASSQETAGTEAFF. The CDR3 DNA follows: TGCGCCAGCAGCCAAGAGACGGCGGGGACTGAAGCTTTCTTT.

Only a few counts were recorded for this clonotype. CDR3 in amino acids: CSARFSGGSPRTLRADTQYF. In DNA form, the CDR3 reads TGCAGTGCTAGATTCTCGGGCGGATCCCCTCGAACCCTCAGGGCAGATACGCAGTATTTT. V is TRBV20-1 and J is TRBJ2-3; perhaps TRBD1 as D (5 bases). Germline CDR1 is DFQATT and CDR2 is SNEGSKA (reference sequence). The CDR3 runs 20 residues. The ends were cut back, 2 bases at V and 4 bases at J, with 31 bases in the middle.

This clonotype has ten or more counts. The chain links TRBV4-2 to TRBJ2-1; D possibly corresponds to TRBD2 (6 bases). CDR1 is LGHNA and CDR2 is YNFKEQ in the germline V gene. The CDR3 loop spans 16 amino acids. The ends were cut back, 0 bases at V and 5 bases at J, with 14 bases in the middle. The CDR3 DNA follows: TGTGCCAGCAGCCAAGATGTGGAGGGTAGAAACAATGAGCAGTTCTTC. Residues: CASSQDVEGRNNEQFF.

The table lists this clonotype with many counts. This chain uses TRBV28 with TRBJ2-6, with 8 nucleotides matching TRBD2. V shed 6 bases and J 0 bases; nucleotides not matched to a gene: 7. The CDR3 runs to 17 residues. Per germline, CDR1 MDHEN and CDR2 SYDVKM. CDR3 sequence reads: CASSPSSGSSGANVLTF. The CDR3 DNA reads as TGTGCCAGCAGCCCCTCAAGCGGGAGCTCTGGGGCCAACGTCCTGACTTTC.

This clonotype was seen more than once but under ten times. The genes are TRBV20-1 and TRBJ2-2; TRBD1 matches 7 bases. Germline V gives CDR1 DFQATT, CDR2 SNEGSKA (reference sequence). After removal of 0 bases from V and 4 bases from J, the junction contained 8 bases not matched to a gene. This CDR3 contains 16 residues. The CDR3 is CSARDPVTGVTGELFF. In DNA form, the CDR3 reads TGCAGTGCTAGAGATCCCGTTACAGGGGTCACCGGGGAGCTGTTTTTT.

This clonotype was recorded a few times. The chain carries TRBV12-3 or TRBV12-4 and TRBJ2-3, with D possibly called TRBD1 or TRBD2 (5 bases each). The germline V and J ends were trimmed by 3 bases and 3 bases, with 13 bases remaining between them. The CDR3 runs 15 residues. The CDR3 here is CASSLQGAGTDTQYF. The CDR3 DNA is TGTGCCAGCAGTTTGCAGGGAGCCGGGACAGATACGCAGTATTTT.

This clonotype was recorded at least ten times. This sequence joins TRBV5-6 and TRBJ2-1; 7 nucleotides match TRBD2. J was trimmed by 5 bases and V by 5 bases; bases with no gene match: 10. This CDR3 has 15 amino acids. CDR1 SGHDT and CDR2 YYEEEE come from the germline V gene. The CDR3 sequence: CASSERDRPNNEQFF. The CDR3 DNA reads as TGTGCCAGCAGTGAGCGGGACCGCCCCAACAATGAGCAGTTCTTC.

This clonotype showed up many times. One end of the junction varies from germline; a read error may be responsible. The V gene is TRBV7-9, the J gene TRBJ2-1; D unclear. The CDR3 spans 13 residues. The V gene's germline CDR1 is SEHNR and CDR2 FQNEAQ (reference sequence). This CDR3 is CASSSPNEHDQFF. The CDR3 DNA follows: TGTGCCAGCAGCTCCCCGAACGAGCATGATCAGTTCTTC. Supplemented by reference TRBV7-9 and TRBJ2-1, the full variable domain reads DTGVSQNPRHKITKRGQNVTFRCDPISEHNRLYWYRQTLGQGPEFLTYFQNEAQLEKSRLLSDRFSAERPKGSFSTLEIQRTEQGDSAMYLCASSSPNEHDQFFGPGTRLTVL.

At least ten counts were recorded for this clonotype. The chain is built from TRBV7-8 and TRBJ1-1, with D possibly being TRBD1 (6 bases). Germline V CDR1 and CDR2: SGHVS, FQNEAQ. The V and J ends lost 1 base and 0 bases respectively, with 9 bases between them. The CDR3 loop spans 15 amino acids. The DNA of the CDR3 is TGTGCCAGCAGCTTAGAGGGGGGCTTGAACACTGAAGCTTTCTTT. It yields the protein CASSLEGGLNTEAFF. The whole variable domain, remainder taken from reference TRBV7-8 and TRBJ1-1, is GAGVSQSPRYKVAKRGQDVALRCDPISGHVSLFWYQQALGQGPEFLTYFQNEAQLDKSGLPSDRFFAERPEGSVSTLKIQRTQQEDSAVYLCASSLEGGLNTEAFFGQGTRLTVV.

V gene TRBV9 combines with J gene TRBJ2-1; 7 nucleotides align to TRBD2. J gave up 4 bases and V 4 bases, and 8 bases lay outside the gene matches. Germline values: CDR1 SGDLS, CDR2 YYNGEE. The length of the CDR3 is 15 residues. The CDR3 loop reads CASSPIAGPYNEQFF. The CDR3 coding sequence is TGTGCCAGCAGCCCCATAGCGGGTCCTTACAATGAGCAGTTCTTC.

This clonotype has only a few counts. In nucleotides, the CDR3 is TGTGCCAGCAGCCTTAGCGGGAGGGGCGACAATGAGCAGTTCTTC. This codes for CASSLSGRGDNEQFF. This rearrangement joins TRBV12-3 or TRBV12-4 to TRBJ2-1; 11 bases map to TRBD2. V gave up 6 bases and J gave up 5 bases; unmatched junction bases: 6. The CDR3 spans 15 residues.

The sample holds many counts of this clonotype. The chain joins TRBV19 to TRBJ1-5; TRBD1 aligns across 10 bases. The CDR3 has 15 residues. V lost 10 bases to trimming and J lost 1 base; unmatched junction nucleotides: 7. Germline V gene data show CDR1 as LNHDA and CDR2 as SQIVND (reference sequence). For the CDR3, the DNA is TGTGCCACCGGGACAGGGGAGGTGAGCAATCAGCCCCAGCATTTT. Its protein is CATGTGEVSNQPQHF.

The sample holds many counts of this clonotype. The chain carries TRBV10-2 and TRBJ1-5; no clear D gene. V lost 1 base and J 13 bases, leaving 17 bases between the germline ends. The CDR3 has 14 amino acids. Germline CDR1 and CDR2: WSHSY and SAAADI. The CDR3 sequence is CASSELGSGVPQHF. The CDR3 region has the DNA TGCGCCAGCAGTGAGTTGGGATCTGGTGTTCCTCAGCATTTT.

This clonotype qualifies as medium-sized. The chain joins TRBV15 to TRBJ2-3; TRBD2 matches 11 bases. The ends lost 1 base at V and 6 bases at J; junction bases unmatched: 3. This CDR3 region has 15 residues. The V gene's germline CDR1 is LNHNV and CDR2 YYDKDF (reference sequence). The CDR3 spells CATSRVPSGRDTQYF. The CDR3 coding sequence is TGTGCCACCAGCAGAGTACCTAGCGGGAGGGATACGCAGTATTTT.

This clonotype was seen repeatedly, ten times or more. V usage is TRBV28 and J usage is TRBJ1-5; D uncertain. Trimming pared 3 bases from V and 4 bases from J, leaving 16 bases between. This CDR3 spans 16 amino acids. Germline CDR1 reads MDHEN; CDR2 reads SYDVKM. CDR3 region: CASSFRARFENQPQHF. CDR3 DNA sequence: TGTGCCAGCAGTTTTCGGGCCCGTTTCGAGAATCAGCCCCAGCATTTT.